This TCR beta chain was recovered during a study of cytomegalovirus exposure and HLA in healthy donors. At the level of the study: The 666 first-cohort repertoires shared a platform with the approximately 110 validation repertoires, as reported in a later analysis. Study conclusions and caveats: There were a few CMV-associated chains whose specificity for CMV antigens was confirmed in vitro. Among TCR sequences, most were rare, though some public TCRs appeared in many donors.

In its sample, this clone was seen once. Its antigen is as yet unknown. The CDR3 length is 15 residues. J lost 4 bases, V lost 5 bases, and 11 bases had no gene match. Germline CDR1 is SGDLS and CDR2 is YYNGEE. Clones were read by immunoSEQ multiplex PCR, and TCRdb kept only the in-frame ones, dropping some. The sample consists of 90,000 to 110,000 clones, roughly 86% of them appearing once. Sequencing used PBMCs. The clonotype originates from a woman between 18 and 29 years old in good health and CMV-seronegative. The V gene is TRBV9, the J gene TRBJ2-7, with 8 bases aligning to TRBD1. The CDR3 DNA follows: TGTGCCAGCAGTAAGGTCGGGACAGGTTCTTACGAGCAGTACTTC. It yields the protein CASSKVGTGSYEQYF.